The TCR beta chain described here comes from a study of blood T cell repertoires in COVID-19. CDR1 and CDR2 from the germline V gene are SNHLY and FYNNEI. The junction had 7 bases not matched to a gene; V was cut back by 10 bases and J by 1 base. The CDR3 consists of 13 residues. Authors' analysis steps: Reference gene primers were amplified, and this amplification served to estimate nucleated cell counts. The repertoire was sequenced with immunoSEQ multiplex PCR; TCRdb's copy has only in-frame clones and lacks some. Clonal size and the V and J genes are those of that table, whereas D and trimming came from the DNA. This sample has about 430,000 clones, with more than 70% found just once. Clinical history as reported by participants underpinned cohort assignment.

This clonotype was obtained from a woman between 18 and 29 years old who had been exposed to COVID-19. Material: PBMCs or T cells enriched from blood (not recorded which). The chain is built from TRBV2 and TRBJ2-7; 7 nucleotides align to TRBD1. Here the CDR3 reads CATLTGDSYEQYF. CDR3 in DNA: TGTGCCACCCTCACAGGGGATTCCTACGAGCAGTACTTC.